This T cell receptor beta chain was sequenced for a study of T cells in tumors and immune-related adverse events. The germline gives CDR1 MNHEY, CDR2 SMNVEV (reference sequence). With V trimmed by 6 bases and J by 1 base, 4 bases remained unmatched. This CDR3 contains 14 residues. Only in-frame clones appear in the TCRdb table, and some are missing; sequencing was by immunoSEQ multiplex PCR. The sample has about 22,000 clones, 75% to 95% seen once. The sequence was obtained from a female donor with metastatic renal cell carcinoma. Specimen: lymph node tissue, collected from a patient treated with anti-PD-1 therapy. The rearrangement uses TRBV27 and TRBJ1-1, with 8 bases lining up with TRBD1. The CDR3 coding sequence is TGTGCCAGCAGCAGACAGGGGTGGAACACTGAAGCTTTCTTT. This encodes CASSRQGWNTEAFF.